The entry below gives a single T cell receptor (beta chain) sequence along with its context. The data derive from a study of control samples from healthy donors and cancer patients. Germline V gene lookup returns CDR1 GTSNPN and CDR2 SVGIG (reference sequence). After removal of 2 bases from V and 4 bases from J, the junction contained 2 bases not matched to a gene. This CDR3 comprises 13 residues. The protocol was immunoSEQ multiplex PCR, while the TCRdb copy is restricted to in-frame clones and leaves out a portion. Altogether tens of thousands of clones are present, about 89% being singletons, with the ten largest covering about 2.2%.

Sequenced input: PBMCs. The chain joins TRBV30 to TRBJ1-1; 9 bases align to TRBD1. The sequence derives from a woman aged 50 to 60 with head and neck cancer. The CDR3 spells CAWSPDRGTEAFF. In DNA, the CDR3 is TGTGCCTGGAGTCCGGACAGGGGCACTGAAGCTTTCTTT. Using reference TRBV30 and TRBJ1-1 for the parts outside the CDR3, the full variable domain is SQTIHQWPATLVQPVGSPLSLECTVEGTSNPNLYWYRQAAGRGLQLLFYSVGIGQISSEVPQNLSASRPQDRQFILSSKKLLLSDSGFYLCAWSPDRGTEAFFGQGTRLTVV.